This T cell receptor beta chain was found in a study of T cells after yellow fever vaccination (dated by TCRdb to about 2019). For the wider study: The SMART-Seq v4 Ultra Low Input RNA kit was used to prepare libraries from fractions with low cell numbers. To follow T-cell clones before and after primary and booster YFV17D yellow fever vaccination, bulk TCR alpha and beta repertoires were sequenced over time. Two healthy male donors, one aged 18 to 30 and one aged 30 to 40 years, made up the cohort. Blood was collected at multiple timepoints before and after primary and secondary immunization, and bulk PBMC replicates and cell subsets were isolated. Summary of the overall study and its limitations: A small fraction of clonotypes appeared in both the CD4 and CD8 compartments, likely as a result of convergent recombination. Computational filtering was needed because FACS-sorted repertoires could contain abundant contaminating clonotypes from the bulk population. The secondary T-cell response was found to be weaker but faster than the primary response, with a peak reached on day 5 rather than on day 15. Because only a couple of donors were included in the study, the extent to which the findings can be generalized is limited. After the booster, most clones that had expanded after primary vaccination were detected again (over 95% of CD4 and 70% to 90% of CD8), suggesting broad maintenance of memory.

This sample's treatment or condition label indicates: live attenuated yellow fever vaccine strain. A standard Ficoll-Paque protocol was used to isolate PBMCs from peripheral blood. Dynabeads CD4 and CD8 positive selection kits were used to isolate CD4 and CD8 T-cell fractions. TriZol was used to extract RNA from bulk PBMCs, CD4 and CD8 fractions, and dextramer-positive and dextramer-negative fractions. Comments on this clonotype: This clone's antigen is unknown. No qualities accompany the bases; no much larger clone lies one base away.

TCRdb names Illumina NovaSeq 6000 as the instrument used. Synthesis of TCR cDNA relied on 5'RACE template switching, a step that introduced a universal primer site along with unique molecular identifiers. Priming for cDNA synthesis came from both the TCR alpha and TCR beta constant segments. Libraries were amplified in two PCR steps, with sample barcodes and sequencing adapters added in the second step. Sequencing of libraries was done on Illumina HiSeq 2500 (2x100 bp) or NovaSeq (2x150 bp). The original methods were these. Reads were demultiplexed and collapsed into UMI consensus sequences with MIGEC, and V(D)J alignment was performed with MiXCR. Using edgeR on replicate PBMC samples, clonotypes were called vaccine-responding if FDR was below 0.01 and the log2 fold change was above 5 up to day 15. CD4 or CD8 identity was assigned to each bulk clonotype according to whether the clonotype was present at higher abundance in the sequenced CD4 repertoire or the sequenced CD8 repertoire. Starting from the raw public reads, TCRdb applied fastp trimming at Q25, assembled clones with MiXCR and retained in-frame beta chains. Identical CDR3 protein sequences are pooled into one entry, listed with their most common genes and DNA. The V and J calls reflect TCRdb's pipeline rather than the authors' work. The sample table records under 400,000 distinct CDR3 sequences; under 15% of these occur just once. The ten largest account for roughly 3% of the sample.

The input for sequencing was CD4+ T cells sorted from PBMCs, taken 15 days after the yellow fever booster vaccination. The receptor was isolated from a man between 18 and 29 years old who received the YFV17D yellow fever vaccine.

The nucleotides are TGTGCCAGCAGCTCGAAGGCTAGTGTAGGACAGGGCGACGAGACCCAGTACTTC. This translates into CASSSKASVGQGDETQYF. The V and J segments used are TRBV7-9 and TRBJ2-5, with 8 central nucleotides matching TRBD1. CDR1 and CDR2, per the germline V gene (reference sequence), are SEHNR and FQNEAQ. Spanning cysteine to phenylalanine, the CDR3 consists of 18 amino acids. The only DNA kept is the CDR3, 54 bases in frame from the first base. V loses 4 bases at its end and J loses 5 bases; junction bases beyond the gene matches: 18. This CDR3, with the reference TRBV7-9 and TRBJ2-5 proteins standing in past its ends, gives the full variable domain DTGVSQNPRHKITKRGQNVTFRCDPISEHNRLYWYRQTLGQGPEFLTYFQNEAQLEKSRLLSDRFSAERPKGSFSTLEIQRTEQGDSAMYLCASSSKASVGQGDETQYFGPGTRLLVL.